The 5 T cell receptor beta chains given below trace back to one sample, sequenced in a study of shared clonotypes between healthy human individuals. Profiling relied on immunoSEQ multiplex PCR, and the TCRdb table lists in-frame clones only, not all of them. The repertoire consists of around 2.5 million clones, with approximately 93% occurring once and the leading ten covering about 0.34%. Sequenced material: naive CD4+ T cells from PBMCs. Described subset: CD45RA+ positively selected. These receptor sequences come from a man aged 18 to 29 in good health. Some clones in this sample may be carry-over from other donors' samples.

A note on this clone: Additional DNA sequences in this sample encode the identical CDR3. J is TRBJ2-3 and V is TRBV9; D is ambiguous. V was pared by 4 bases and J by 3 bases, with 9 bases between. Germline CDR1 SGDLS, CDR2 YYNGEE. The CDR3 contains 13 residues. The CDR3 here is CASSPGTTDTQYF. CDR3 DNA: TGTGCCAGCAGCCCAGGCACGACAGATACGCAGTATTTT.

Remarks on this clone: Other DNA sequences of this sample code for an identical CDR3. The chain has TRBV5-4 and TRBJ2-1; TRBD2 matches at 11 bases. The CDR3 has 15 amino acids. The V gene end was trimmed by 2 bases and the J gene end by 3 bases; junction bases not matched to a gene: 1. The germline V gene has CDR1 SGHNT and CDR2 YYREEE (reference sequence). The CDR3 reads CASSFTSGSYNEQFF. The CDR3 region has the DNA TGTGCCAGCAGCTTCACTAGCGGGAGCTACAATGAGCAGTTCTTC.

J is TRBJ2-7 and V is TRBV6-5, with D maybe TRBD1 (5 bases). Germline CDR1 and CDR2: MNHEY and SVGAGI. The CDR3 loop spans 15 amino acids. Deletions cut 6 bases from V and 0 bases from J, with 15 bases between. The CDR3 nucleotides are TGTGCCAGCAGCCCCGACAGAGCCAGCTCCTACGAGCAGTACTTC. Amino acid sequence: CASSPDRASSYEQYF.

The chain carries TRBV19 and TRBJ1-6; no clear D gene. Trimming left V 9 bases short and J 6 bases short, with 12 bases between. CDR3 length equals 13 residues. CDR1 LNHDA and CDR2 SQIVND come from the germline V gene (reference sequence). The CDR3 region is CASSREPNSPLHF. Written as DNA, the CDR3 is TGTGCCAGCTCGAGGGAGCCTAATTCACCCCTCCACTTT.

This clone has just one count. This chain joins TRBV5-1 and TRBJ2-3, with a weak D call TRBD1 (5 bases). This CDR3 region has 13 residues. Germline CDR1 SGHRS, CDR2 YFSETQ. V lost 5 bases and J 1 base, leaving 8 bases between the germline ends. The CDR3 sequence is CASSVQGTDTQYF. The CDR3 nucleotides are TGCGCCAGCAGTGTACAGGGCACAGATACGCAGTATTTT. The full variable domain, in which reference TRBV5-1 and TRBJ2-3 provide the parts outside the CDR3, is KAGVTQTPRYLIKTRGQQVTLSCSPISGHRSVSWYQQTPGQGLQFLFEYFSETQRNKGNFPGRFSGRQFSNSRSEMNVSTLELGDSALYLCASSVQGTDTQYFGPGTRLTVL.